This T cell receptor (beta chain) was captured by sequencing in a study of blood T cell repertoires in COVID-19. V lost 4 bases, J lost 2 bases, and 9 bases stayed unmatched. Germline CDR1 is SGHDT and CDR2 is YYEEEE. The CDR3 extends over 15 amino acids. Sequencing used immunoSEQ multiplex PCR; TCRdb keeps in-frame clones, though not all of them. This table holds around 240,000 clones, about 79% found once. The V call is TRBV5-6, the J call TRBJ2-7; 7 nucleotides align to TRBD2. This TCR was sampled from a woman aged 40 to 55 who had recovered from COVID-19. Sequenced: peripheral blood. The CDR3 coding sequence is TGTGCCAGCAGCGCGAGCGGGGCCCCAACCTACGAGCAGTACTTC. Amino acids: CASSASGAPTYEQYF.